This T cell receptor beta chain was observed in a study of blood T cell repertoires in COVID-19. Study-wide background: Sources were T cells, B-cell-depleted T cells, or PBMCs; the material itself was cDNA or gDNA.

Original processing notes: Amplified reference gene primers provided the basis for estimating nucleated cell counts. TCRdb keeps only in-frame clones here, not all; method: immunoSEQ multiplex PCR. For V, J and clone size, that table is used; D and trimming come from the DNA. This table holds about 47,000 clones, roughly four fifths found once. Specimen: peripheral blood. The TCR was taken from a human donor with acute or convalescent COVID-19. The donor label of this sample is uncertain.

CDR3 sequence: CAWSRGGNTEAFF. The CDR3 DNA reads TGTGCCTGGAGTCGGGGGGGGAACACTGAAGCTTTCTTT. The chain couples TRBV30 to TRBJ1-1; TRBD1 is a possible D gene (5 bases). Germline CDR1 is GTSNPN and CDR2 is SVGIG (reference sequence). V gave up 2 bases and J gave up 1 base, with 8 bases separating them. This CDR3 is 13 amino acids long.